This T cell receptor beta chain was captured by sequencing in a study of blood T cell repertoires in COVID-19. Overall study: PBMCs, B-cell-depleted T cells, or T cells provided the cDNA or gDNA that made up the material.

The method was immunoSEQ multiplex PCR; TCRdb's version includes in-frame clones alone and lacks a portion of them. The table records tens of thousands of clones, 90% of them present only once. Trimming took 2 bases from V and 4 from J, leaving 6 bases between them. The CDR3 consists of 13 residues. In germline, CDR1 is MNHEY, CDR2 SVGEGT. Sequenced: peripheral blood. This TCR was recovered from a human donor with active COVID-19. The donor label of this sample is uncertain. The chain is built from TRBV6-2 or TRBV6-3 and TRBJ2-1; D not certain. The CDR3 spells CASSYEDYNEQFF. The CDR3 DNA follows: TGTGCCAGCAGTTACGAGGATTACAATGAGCAGTTCTTC.